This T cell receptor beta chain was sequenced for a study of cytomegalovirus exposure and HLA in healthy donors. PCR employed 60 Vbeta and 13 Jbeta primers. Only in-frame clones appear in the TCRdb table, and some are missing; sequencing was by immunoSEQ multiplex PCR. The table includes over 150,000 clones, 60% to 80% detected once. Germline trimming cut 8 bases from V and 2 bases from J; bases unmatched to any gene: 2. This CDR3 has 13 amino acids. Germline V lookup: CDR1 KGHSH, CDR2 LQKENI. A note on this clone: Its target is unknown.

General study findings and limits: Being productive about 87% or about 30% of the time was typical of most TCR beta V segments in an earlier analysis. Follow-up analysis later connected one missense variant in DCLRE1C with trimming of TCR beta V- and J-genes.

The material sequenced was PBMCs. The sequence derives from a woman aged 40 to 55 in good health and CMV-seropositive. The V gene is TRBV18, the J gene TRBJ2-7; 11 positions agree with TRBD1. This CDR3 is CASTGQGAYEQYF. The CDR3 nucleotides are TGTGCCAGCACGGGACAGGGGGCCTACGAGCAGTACTTC.